One and the same sample provided the 15 T cell receptor beta chains below, sequenced in a study of T cells after yellow fever vaccination. TCRdb re-called the 5' RACE reads through MiXCR, storing one row per CDR3 protein. The sample records 500,000 to 650,000 distinct CDR3 sequences, about a sixth being singletons. The specimen was PBMCs, collected 4 to 6 days after the first yellow fever vaccination. The source of these receptors is a man between 18 and 29 years old who received the YFV17D yellow fever vaccine.

This clonotype has a handful of counts. The genes are TRBV15 and TRBJ2-1, with TRBD2 matching 7 bases. The CDR3 loop spans 16 amino acids. CDR1 and CDR2 (germline): LNHNV, YYDKDF (reference sequence). Trimming removed 0 bases from V and 7 bases from J; junction bases left unmatched: 9. The chain's CDR3 is CATSRDREGPGNEQFF. For the CDR3, the DNA is TGTGCCACCAGCAGAGATAGGGAGGGGCCGGGGAATGAGCAGTTCTTC.

This chain's CDR3 is CASSPSGSPSSYEQYF. CDR3 nucleotides: TGTGCCAGCAGCCCCTCCGGGTCCCCGAGCTCCTACGAGCAGTACTTC. This sequence joins TRBV12-3 or TRBV12-4 and TRBJ2-7; no clear D gene. There are 16 residues in the CDR3. V gave up 6 bases and J gave up 0 bases, with 18 bases separating them.

Comment on this clonotype: One junction end disagrees with the germline gene, perhaps due to a read error. The V and J genes are TRBV20-1 and TRBJ1-5; TRBD1 is a possible D gene (5 bases). CDR1 and CDR2 from the germline V gene are DFQATT and SNEGSKA (reference sequence). This CDR3 has 17 amino acids. DNA for the CDR3: TGCAGTGCTAGCTTCCAGGGTGAAAGGAGTGGCAATCAGCCCCTGCATTTT. It codes for CSASFQGERSGNQPLHF.

This clonotype has a handful of counts. J is TRBJ2-3 and V is TRBV7-2; no reliable D call. There are 16 residues in the CDR3. Deletions cut 7 bases from V and 4 bases from J, with 21 bases between. Germline CDR1 reads SGHTA; CDR2 reads FQGNSA. CDR3 DNA sequence: TGTGCCAGCAACCTCGTGGATAAGTCCACCTCAGATACGCAGTATTTT. Translated: CASNLVDKSTSDTQYF. Based on the CDR3 plus reference TRBV7-2 and TRBJ2-3, the full variable domain is GAGVSQSPSNKVTEKGKDVELRCDPISGHTALYWYRQSLGQGLEFLIYFQGNSAPDKSGLPSDRFSAERTGGSVSTLTIQRTQQEDSAVYLCASNLVDKSTSDTQYFGPGTRLTVL.

This chain connects TRBV4-2 to TRBJ2-7; 12 positions agree with TRBD2. The CDR3 loop spans 18 amino acids. The germline V gene has CDR1 LGHNA and CDR2 YNFKEQ. The junction had 13 bases not matched to a gene; V was cut back by 4 bases and J by 3 bases. CDR3 DNA sequence: TGTGCCAGCAGCCCCCAGTGGGCTAGCGGGGGGGAAATCTACGAGCAGTACTTC. It translates to CASSPQWASGGEIYEQYF.

This clonotype was seen a single time. V is TRBV6-2 or TRBV6-3 and J is TRBJ1-1; D is ambiguous. The CDR3 has 13 amino acids. Germline-derived CDR1 and CDR2 are MNHEY and SVGEGT. V gave up 10 bases and J gave up 8 bases, with 20 bases separating them. CDR3 coding DNA: TGTGCCACTTCCAGGACGGGTTTGAAGGAAGCTTTCTTT. Protein: CATSRTGLKEAFF.

This clonotype was seen a few times. This CDR3 is CASSQLAGGHEQFF. The DNA of the CDR3 is TGCGCCAGCAGCCAACTAGCGGGGGGGCATGAGCAGTTCTTC. The rearrangement links TRBV4-1 to TRBJ2-1; TRBD2 aligns across 12 bases. Germline assignment: CDR1 MGHRA and CDR2 YSYEKL. CDR3 size: 14 residues. Trimming removed 2 bases from V and 8 bases from J; junction bases left unmatched: 1.

This clonotype was seen more than once but under ten times. This chain connects TRBV7-3 to TRBJ2-3; unclear D gene. Between the trimmed V and J ends, which lost 5 bases and 6 bases, there was a span of 12 bases. Germline V gives CDR1 SGHTA, CDR2 FQGTGA. The CDR3 spans 13 residues. In DNA, the CDR3 is TGTGCCAGCAGCAACCGACAAACCGATACGCAGTATTTT. As protein: CASSNRQTDTQYF.

This chain joins TRBV6-5 and TRBJ1-5, with 7 nucleotides matching TRBD1. This CDR3 spans 14 amino acids. Germline V CDR1 and CDR2: MNHEY, SVGAGI. Trimming took 2 bases from V and 6 from J; bases not matched to a gene: 4. The CDR3 protein is CASSYQGGSQPQHF. CDR3 coding DNA: TGTGCCAGCAGTTACCAGGGGGGTAGTCAGCCCCAGCATTTT.

This clonotype has more than one count but fewer than ten. The chain joins TRBV4-1 to TRBJ2-2; D remains ambiguous. The CDR3 sequence is 17 residues long. Looked up from germline, CDR1 is MGHRA and CDR2 is YSYEKL. V dropped 3 bases and J dropped 2 bases, with 16 bases sitting between them. In DNA, the CDR3 is TGCGCCAGCAGCCATCGCGTGCTACTTGAAAACACCGGGGAGCTGTTTTTT. It translates to CASSHRVLLENTGELFF.

J is TRBJ2-5 and V is TRBV5-1, with 10 bases aligning to TRBD2. Germline CDR1 reads SGHRS; CDR2 reads YFSETQ. V shed 1 base and J 4 bases; nucleotides not matched to a gene: 13. The CDR3 runs to 18 residues. This chain's CDR3 is CASSLLLAGVNDAETQYF. The CDR3 DNA follows: TGCGCCAGCAGCTTGCTTCTAGCGGGGGTAAACGACGCAGAGACCCAGTACTTC.

There are a few counts of this clonotype. The chain has TRBV4-3 and TRBJ1-1; D remains ambiguous. The CDR3 contains 16 residues. Germline lookup yields CDR1 LGHNA and CDR2 YSLEER. Trimming shortened V by 5 bases and J by 2 bases, and 18 bases separated the two germline ends. CDR3 amino acids: CASSAGRDDSNTEAFF. Here the CDR3 DNA reads TGCGCCAGCAGCGCAGGCCGGGATGATAGCAACACTGAAGCTTTCTTT.

This clonotype has more than one count but fewer than ten. This chain connects TRBV7-2 to TRBJ2-5, with a tentative D call TRBD1 (5 bases). Germline V gives CDR1 SGHTA, CDR2 FQGNSA. Trimming took off 1 base at V and 6 bases at J, with 18 bases between the two ends. The CDR3 extends over 16 amino acids. The CDR3 nucleotides read TGTGCCAGCAGCTTAGAGCCGATAGGGGCTTTAAAGACCCAGTACTTC. It yields the protein CASSLEPIGALKTQYF.

This clonotype occurred a few times. V and J are TRBV7-6 and TRBJ2-1; 8 bases are a match to TRBD2. Germline V gene sequence: CDR1 SGHVS, CDR2 FNYEAQ. This CDR3 is 15 amino acids long. The trim removed 5 bases at V and 5 bases at J, leaving 8 bases unmatched. Written as DNA, the CDR3 is TGTGCCAGCAGCCACGGGCGGGGGGCCCACAATGAGCAGTTCTTC. It encodes CASSHGRGAHNEQFF.

This rearrangement joins TRBV7-2 to TRBJ2-1, with D perhaps matching TRBD2 (6 bases). Trimming stripped 4 bases from V and 8 bases from J, with 15 bases between. Germline lookup yields CDR1 SGHTA and CDR2 FQGNSA. The CDR3 has 14 amino acids. CDR3 region: CASSSTGRGYEQFF. The CDR3 DNA follows: TGTGCCAGCAGCTCCACCGGCCGGGGGTATGAGCAGTTCTTC.